One T cell receptor beta chain is described in this entry. 13 Jbeta primers and 60 Vbeta primers were used for the PCR. Assay used: immunoSEQ multiplex PCR; TCRdb lists only in-frame clones, some missing. The table has about 150,000 clones, about four fifths seen once. This entry comes from a study of cytomegalovirus exposure and HLA in healthy donors. Sequencing input: PBMCs. The receptor was derived from a man aged 18 to 29 in good health and CMV-seronegative.

Written as DNA, the CDR3 is TGTGCCAGTATTGGGGCCGACGAGCAGTACTTC. It is translated as CASIGADEQYF. J is TRBJ2-7 and V is TRBV19; maybe TRBD1 (5 bases). Trimming took 7 bases from V and 5 from J, leaving 9 bases between them. The CDR3 is 11 residues long. Germline loops: CDR1 LNHDA, CDR2 SQIVND (reference sequence). Combining the CDR3 with reference TRBV19 and TRBJ2-7 gives the whole variable domain DGGITQSPKYLFRKEGQNVTLSCEQNLNHDAMYWYRQDPGQGLRLIYYSQIVNDFQKGDIAEGYSVSREKKESFPLTVTSAQKNPTAFYLCASIGADEQYFGPGTRLTVT.